Listed below are T cell receptor beta chains from one sample, sequenced in a study of blood T cell repertoires in COVID-19. The data were produced by immunoSEQ multiplex PCR, yet TCRdb's version contains in-frame clones alone and is incomplete. The sample lists around 330,000 clones, around 84% occurring once. The sample taken for sequencing was PBMCs or T cells enriched from blood (not recorded which). The receptors were sampled from a woman under 40 who had been exposed to COVID-19. The CDR3 runs from the conserved cysteine through the conserved F or W. D genes are given only for firm matches. Only some rows state a clone size, as once, few, many or a class for expanded clones.

d_call j_call v_call clone_size cdr3_aa
. TRBJ1-1 TRBV6-5 . CASSPTNTEAFF
. TRBJ2-7 TRBV28 . CASSFRSYEQYF
. TRBJ2-1 TRBV7-3 . CASSLAAEGSYNEQFF
. TRBJ2-7 TRBV5-5 . CASSPRLEGGNYEQYF
TRBD1 TRBJ1-2 TRBV15 . CATSRDRNRGVYGYTF
. TRBJ1-2 TRBV19 few CASSMTATNYGYTF
TRBD2 TRBJ2-7 TRBV28 . CASSSGGASGGIHEQYF
TRBD1 TRBJ2-6 TRBV18 . CASSPRDRGDSGANVLTF
. TRBJ1-6 TRBV9 . CASSVAGLGSPLHF
. TRBJ2-7 TRBV5-1 . CASSLGWESSYEQYF
. TRBJ1-1 TRBV18 few CASSPSGGVNTEAFF
TRBD1 TRBJ1-4 TRBV11-2 . CASSFAQGANEKLFF
TRBD2 TRBJ2-1 TRBV7-2 . CASGFSSGINEQFF
. TRBJ1-5 TRBV28 . CASRTDRYQPQHF
. TRBJ1-4 TRBV5-1 . CASSPLQGSNEKLFF
. TRBJ2-7 TRBV28 once CALDYNHEQYF
. TRBJ2-3 TRBV20-1 . CSASIPSGTDTQYF
TRBD1 TRBJ2-7 TRBV6-5 . CASRTGSYEQYF
. TRBJ2-7 TRBV12-2 . CASRPGTGGSYEQYF
TRBD2 TRBJ2-1 TRBV30 . CAWSWLAGLRDEQFF
. TRBJ2-5 TRBV5-3 . CARSLHQTNQYF